The 20 T cell receptor beta chains presented below share a single source sample, sequenced in a study of control samples from healthy donors and cancer patients (TCRdb year 2020). Receptor libraries were prepared by the immunoSEQ multiplex PCR assay. TCRdb limited this immuneACCESS table to in-frame rearrangements with V and J called. A share of clones is missing; checked studies link under half to unresolved V genes, and the rest is unexplained. This sample holds 150,000 to 200,000 clones; 94% were observed only once. The top ten hold around 1.3% of the sample. The sequenced sample was blood. The origin of the receptors is a woman under 30 in good health.

The chain has TRBV6-2 or TRBV6-3 and TRBJ2-3; D is unclear. Trimming pared 2 bases from V and 3 bases from J, leaving 12 bases between. The germline gives CDR1 MNHEY, CDR2 SVGEGT. The CDR3 is 15 residues long. The CDR3 DNA is TGTGCCAGCAGTTACCAAAATTTAGGGACAGATACGCAGTATTTT. This sequence encodes CASSYQNLGTDTQYF.

This chain connects TRBV5-1 to TRBJ1-4, with a weak D call TRBD1 (5 bases). Germline assignment: CDR1 SGHRS and CDR2 YFSETQ. Trimming stripped 2 bases from V and 8 bases from J, with 13 bases between. The CDR3 has 14 amino acids. CDR3: CASSFGGKGEKLFF. CDR3 nucleotides: TGCGCCAGCAGCTTCGGGGGGAAGGGAGAAAAACTGTTTTTT.

The rearrangement joins TRBV6-2 or TRBV6-3 to TRBJ1-4; TRBD1 matches 8 bases. CDR1 MNHEY and CDR2 SVGEGT come from the germline V gene. The CDR3 loop spans 13 amino acids. After removal of 5 bases from V and 8 bases from J, the junction contained 4 bases not matched to a gene. For the CDR3, the DNA is TGTGCCAGCAGTGGACAGGGACAAGAAAAACTGTTTTTT. Translating gives CASSGQGQEKLFF.

The V gene is TRBV5-6, the J gene TRBJ2-2; D ambiguous. V was cut by 0 bases and J by 7 bases, with 10 bases left in between. CDR1 and CDR2 (germline): SGHDT, YYEEEE. The CDR3 is 14 residues long. CDR3 DNA sequence: TGTGCCAGCAGCTTGGGGCCAGACAACGGGGAGCTGTTTTTT. It encodes CASSLGPDNGELFF.

The chain carries TRBV7-8 and TRBJ1-5; the match to TRBD1 covers 9 bases. The CDR3 totals 14 residues. The trim removed 5 bases at V and 9 bases at J, leaving 8 bases unmatched. In germline, CDR1 is SGHVS, CDR2 FQNEAQ. The CDR3 sequence: CASSLSGQGWPQHF. CDR3 bases: TGTGCCAGCAGCCTAAGCGGACAGGGGTGGCCCCAGCATTTT.

The V and J genes are TRBV19 and TRBJ1-3; TRBD1 might be the D (6 bases). The CDR3 contains 14 residues. Germline CDR1 reads LNHDA; CDR2 reads SQIVND (reference sequence). The V end was cut by 7 bases, the J end by 2 bases, with 12 bases between. The CDR3 loop is CASIPGVPGNTIYF. The CDR3 region has the DNA TGTGCCAGTATACCAGGGGTCCCTGGAAACACCATATATTTT.

V usage is TRBV5-6 and J usage is TRBJ2-1, with 9 bases aligning to TRBD1. Germline assignment: CDR1 SGHDT and CDR2 YYEEEE. Unmatched junction bases numbered 7, after V lost 2 bases and J lost 4 bases. This CDR3 contains 16 residues. The CDR3 sequence is CASSFWNRGQYNEQFF. In DNA form, the CDR3 reads TGTGCCAGCAGCTTTTGGAACAGGGGGCAATACAATGAGCAGTTCTTC.

The V and J genes are TRBV5-1 and TRBJ2-2; the match to TRBD2 covers 14 bases. Germline-derived CDR1 and CDR2 are SGHRS and YFSETQ. This CDR3 comprises 18 residues. The V segment lost 4 bases and the J segment 6 bases; nucleotides outside the gene matches: 11. The chain's CDR3 is CASSLEPGLAGEAGELFF. CDR3 sequence (DNA): TGCGCCAGCAGCCTTGAACCGGGACTAGCGGGAGAGGCCGGGGAGCTGTTTTTT.

The V and J genes are TRBV7-9 and TRBJ2-1; D is uncertain. V shed 1 base and J shed 7 bases, with 8 bases lying between them. The germline CDR1 and CDR2 sequences are SEHNR and FQNEAQ (reference sequence). The CDR3 extends over 13 amino acids. For the CDR3, the DNA is TGTGCCAGCAGCTTAGGATCTCTTAATGAGCAGTTCTTC. Its translation: CASSLGSLNEQFF.

The chain joins TRBV9 to TRBJ2-4, with 9 bases lining up with TRBD1. The ends lost 4 bases at V and 6 bases at J; junction bases unmatched: 11. Germline lookup yields CDR1 SGDLS and CDR2 YYNGEE. The CDR3 covers 16 residues. For the CDR3, the DNA is TGTGCCAGCAGCAAAGGACAGGGGATGGGTATAAACATTCAGTACTTC. Amino acid sequence: CASSKGQGMGINIQYF.

The rearrangement joins TRBV6-6 to TRBJ1-2, with 7 bases matching TRBD1. The junction had 4 bases not matched to a gene; V was cut back by 5 bases and J by 4 bases. From germline, CDR1 is MNHNY and CDR2 SVGAGI (reference sequence). The CDR3 extends over 13 amino acids. CDR3 nucleotide sequence: TGTGCCAGCAGTATCCGGACAGGCTATGGCTACACCTTC. Its translation is CASSIRTGYGYTF.

V gene TRBV19 combines with J gene TRBJ1-5; D not certain. The CDR3 contains 15 residues. With 3 bases removed from V and 1 base from J, the gap between germline ends came to 10 bases. Germline V lookup: CDR1 LNHDA, CDR2 SQIVND (reference sequence). CDR3 in amino acids: CASSIKIKSNQPQHF. DNA of the CDR3: TGTGCCAGTAGTATCAAAATTAAGAGCAATCAGCCCCAGCATTTT.

This chain uses TRBV7-8 with TRBJ1-1; D uncertain. CDR3 length equals 13 residues. With 5 bases removed from V and 5 bases from J, the gap between germline ends came to 12 bases. Germline V gene lookup returns CDR1 SGHVS and CDR2 FQNEAQ. The CDR3 protein is CASSLRAGTEAFF. The DNA of the CDR3 is TGTGCCAGCAGCCTCCGGGCGGGTACTGAAGCTTTCTTT.

This rearrangement joins TRBV2 to TRBJ2-7, with TRBD1 matching over 7 bases. The CDR3 runs to 12 residues. V was clipped by 8 bases and J by 2 bases; unmatched bases: 3. CDR1 SNHLY and CDR2 FYNNEI come from the germline V gene. CDR3 in amino acids: CASSQGTYEQYF. In DNA form, the CDR3 reads TGTGCCAGCTCACAGGGGACCTACGAGCAGTACTTC.

The genes are TRBV20-1 and TRBJ1-2; D unclear. V shed 7 bases and J shed 4 bases, with 10 bases lying between them. Germline assignment: CDR1 DFQATT and CDR2 SNEGSKA (reference sequence). The CDR3 is made up of 11 amino acids. CDR3 in amino acids: CSGEPTYGYTF. The DNA of the CDR3 is TGCAGTGGGGAACCTACCTATGGCTACACCTTC.

The V call is TRBV14, the J call TRBJ2-1; 9 nucleotides align to TRBD2. Germline-derived CDR1 and CDR2 are SGHDN and FVKESK. V was clipped by 3 bases and J by 7 bases; unmatched bases: 7. The length of the CDR3 is 15 residues. The CDR3, as DNA: TGTGCCAGCAGCCATTACGCGGGGGGGAGGAATGAGCAGTTCTTC. Residues: CASSHYAGGRNEQFF.

V is TRBV11-3 and J is TRBJ2-5; possibly TRBD2 for D (6 bases). CDR3 length equals 12 residues. Germline V gene data show CDR1 as SGHNT and CDR2 as YENEEA. Trimming shortened V by 11 bases and J by 4 bases, and 14 bases separated the two germline ends. The CDR3 is CASRRASETQYF. The CDR3 nucleotides read TGTGCCTCCCGGAGGGCCTCAGAGACCCAGTACTTC.

CDR3 DNA sequence: TGTGCCAGCAGCCAACCGCGGGGTGCTTTCTTT. It specifies CASSQPRGAFF. J is TRBJ1-1 and V is TRBV4-2; D not resolved. The CDR3 is 11 residues long. Trimming took 2 bases from V and 11 from J, leaving 9 bases between them. The germline V gene encodes CDR1 LGHNA and CDR2 YNFKEQ.

The chain is built from TRBV6-4 and TRBJ2-5, with 8 positions matching TRBD1. After removal of 5 bases from V and 4 bases from J, the junction contained 3 bases not matched to a gene. Germline CDR1 reads MRHNA; CDR2 reads SNTAGT. This CDR3 region has 13 residues. The CDR3, as DNA: TGTGCCAGCAGTTTTGACAGGGGAGAGACCCAGTACTTC. This codes for CASSFDRGETQYF.

The V call is TRBV18, the J call TRBJ1-6; TRBD1 is a possible D gene (6 bases). CDR3 length: 16 amino acids. V was cut by 5 bases and J by 0 bases, with 11 bases left in between. Per germline, CDR1 KGHSH and CDR2 LQKENI. The CDR3 DNA reads TGTGCCAGCTCAGCTGACAGGAGCTCCTATAATTCACCCCTCCACTTT. Its protein product is CASSADRSSYNSPLHF.